One sample yielded the 5 T cell receptor beta chains listed below, sequenced in a study of cytomegalovirus exposure and HLA in healthy donors listed by TCRdb under 2017. Libraries were built with the immunoSEQ multiplex PCR assay. Here the immuneACCESS table is served through TCRdb, limited to in-frame sequences with V and J called. Missing clones are a known gap in these copies; in checked studies unresolved V genes cover under half, and the rest lacks a known reason. Across this sample there are about 130,000 clones, with 94% seen only once. Approximately 1.3% of the sample belongs to the ten largest clones. Sequencing was carried out using PBMCs. These receptors were obtained from a woman between 18 and 29 years old in good health and CMV-seronegative.

The V gene is TRBV28, the J gene TRBJ1-1; D is unresolved. V lost 4 bases, J lost 8 bases, and 17 bases lay in between. CDR3 length: 14 amino acids. Germline CDR1 MDHEN, CDR2 SYDVKM. The CDR3: CASSSRWVRGEAFF. For the CDR3, the DNA is TGTGCCAGCAGTTCGAGGTGGGTTCGGGGAGAAGCTTTCTTT.

The chain is built from TRBV7-9 and TRBJ2-7; TRBD1 agrees at 10 bases. The CDR3 is 13 amino acids. Germline trimming cut 7 bases from V and 5 bases from J; bases unmatched to any gene: 5. From germline, CDR1 is SEHNR and CDR2 FQNEAQ (reference sequence). The DNA of the CDR3 is TGTGCCAGCATAGGACAGGGGGTCCACGAGCAGTACTTC. This translates into CASIGQGVHEQYF.

The chain joins TRBV2 to TRBJ2-1, with D unclear. This CDR3 contains 13 residues. Trimming took off 6 bases at V and 9 bases at J, with 15 bases between the two ends. The germline CDR1 and CDR2 sequences are SNHLY and FYNNEI. CDR3 DNA sequence: TGTGCCAGCAGCCAGATACCAGGCAGTGAGCAGTTCTTC. It translates to CASSQIPGSEQFF.

V usage is TRBV11-3 and J usage is TRBJ2-7; TRBD1 aligns across 9 bases. This CDR3 comprises 14 residues. The ends lost 7 bases at V and 7 bases at J; junction bases unmatched: 11. The V gene's germline CDR1 is SGHNT and CDR2 YENEEA. The CDR3 region has the DNA TGTGCCAGCATCATCAGGGACAGGGCAGGGGAGCAGTACTTC. It yields the protein CASIIRDRAGEQYF.

The chain links TRBV5-5 to TRBJ1-3; D uncertain. The CDR3 sequence is 15 residues long. V lost 0 bases to trimming and J lost 2 bases, with 9 bases between them. Germline V gives CDR1 SGHKS, CDR2 YYEKEE (reference sequence). The CDR3 sequence: CASSLVGFPGNTIYF. The CDR3 DNA sequence: TGTGCCAGCAGCTTGGTTGGCTTCCCTGGAAACACCATATATTTT.